The 12 T cell receptor beta chains below were found in one sample sequenced in a study of PD-1 blockade in classical Hodgkin lymphoma. Indicated time point: cycle 4 day 1 (C4D1), after less than 7 weeks of nivolumab. Relapses following autologous stem cell transplantation were seen in all patients, with brentuximab vedotin exposure varying. Negative magnetic selection isolated CD4+ T cells from thawed PBMCs. TCRdb keeps only in-frame clones here, not all; method: immunoSEQ multiplex PCR. The sample consists of roughly 30,000 clones, around 80% of them appearing once. Specimen: CD4+ T cells from blood, collected before the fourth cycle of nivolumab. Receptor source: a human donor with classical Hodgkin lymphoma.

The V gene is TRBV19, the J gene TRBJ1-5; a weak D match, TRBD1 (6 bases). This CDR3 comprises 15 residues. Germline assignment: CDR1 LNHDA and CDR2 SQIVND (reference sequence). V was shortened by 6 bases and J by 4 bases, with 16 bases between the two germline ends. The CDR3 loop reads CASRTNRVVNQPQHF. CDR3 nucleotide sequence: TGTGCCAGTAGGACCAACAGGGTCGTAAATCAGCCCCAGCATTTT.

The chain uses TRBV6-1 and TRBJ2-3; maybe TRBD1 (5 bases). This CDR3 comprises 14 residues. Trimming cost V 10 bases and J 0 bases, with 14 bases left between them. The germline CDR1 and CDR2 sequences are MNHNS and SASEGT. The CDR3 DNA sequence: TGTGCCACCGGAGCCGCAGGGAGCACAGATACGCAGTATTTT. The encoded protein is CATGAAGSTDTQYF.

The chain couples TRBV5-1 to TRBJ2-4, with TRBD1 matching over 9 bases. CDR1 and CDR2 from the germline V gene are SGHRS and YFSETQ. Germline trimming cut 0 bases from V and 7 bases from J; bases unmatched to any gene: 5. There are 15 residues in the CDR3. CDR3 DNA sequence: TGCGCCAGCAGCTTGGACGGGGGACAGGGCAACATTCAGTACTTC. It encodes CASSLDGGQGNIQYF.

V gene TRBV6-1 combines with J gene TRBJ2-7, with 7 positions matching TRBD1. This CDR3 contains 15 residues. The germline V gene has CDR1 MNHNS and CDR2 SASEGT. V lost 6 bases, J lost 0 bases, and 8 bases stayed unmatched. In DNA, the CDR3 is TGTGCCAGCAGGCCGGGACAGCAGATCTCCTACGAGCAGTACTTC. It specifies CASRPGQQISYEQYF.

The V call is TRBV30, the J call TRBJ1-1; no clear D. This CDR3 contains 14 residues. The germline V and J ends were trimmed by 0 bases and 2 bases, with 10 bases remaining between them. CDR1 is GTSNPN, CDR2 SVGIG, per germline (reference sequence). DNA of the CDR3: TGTGCCTGGAGTGTACTACTGGTAAACACTGAAGCTTTCTTT. Protein product: CAWSVLLVNTEAFF. The entire variable domain, with the rest obtained from reference TRBV30 and TRBJ1-1, is as follows: SQTIHQWPATLVQPVGSPLSLECTVEGTSNPNLYWYRQAAGRGLQLLFYSVGIGQISSEVPQNLSASRPQDRQFILSSKKLLLSDSGFYLCAWSVLLVNTEAFFGQGTRLTVV.

This chain links TRBV5-1 with TRBJ1-1; 7 nucleotides agree with TRBD1. CDR1 SGHRS and CDR2 YFSETQ come from the germline V gene. V trimming: 5 bases; J trimming: 5 bases; junction bases outside the gene matches: 3. The CDR3 spans 12 residues. The CDR3 bases are TGCGCCAGCAGTCGGGACAGAACTGAAGCTTTCTTT. It translates to CASSRDRTEAFF.

CDR3 nucleotides: TGTGCCAGCAGACCGAGAGAGGGGTCACAAGCTTTCTTT. Protein sequence: CASRPREGSQAFF. The V gene is TRBV7-9, the J gene TRBJ1-1; maybe TRBD1 (5 bases). The CDR3 has 13 residues. V lost 6 bases to trimming and J lost 9 bases, with 17 bases between them. From germline, CDR1 is SEHNR and CDR2 FQNEAQ (reference sequence).

This clone was seen more than once but under ten times. The rearrangement links TRBV5-1 to TRBJ1-6; D is possibly TRBD1 (6 bases). Trimming removed 6 bases at V and 7 bases at J, with 14 bases between. Germline V gene data show CDR1 as SGHRS and CDR2 as YFSETQ. This CDR3 spans 14 amino acids. CDR3 in DNA: TGCGCCAGCACCATCCAAGGGGGAAATTCACCCCTCCACTTT. Its translation: CASTIQGGNSPLHF.

The V and J genes are TRBV20-1 and TRBJ2-5; D remains ambiguous. The J call may be in error: the DNA end matches TRBJ2-7 better. The CDR3 is 10 residues long. The germline gives CDR1 DFQATT, CDR2 SNEGSKA (reference sequence). CDR3 in amino acids: CSAGKYEQYF. CDR3 coding DNA: TGCAGTGCTGGCAAATACGAGCAGTACTTC.

This clone was detected only once. This chain connects TRBV5-1 to TRBJ1-2; 12 bases align to TRBD1. The ends lost 5 bases at V and 8 bases at J; junction bases unmatched: 10. CDR3 length: 15 amino acids. Germline V gives CDR1 SGHRS, CDR2 YFSETQ. DNA of the CDR3: TGCGCCAGCAGGCCCCCGGGACAGGGGGCTTTCGGCTACACCTTC. Encoded protein: CASRPPGQGAFGYTF. The full variable domain, rest sourced from reference TRBV5-1 and TRBJ1-2, is KAGVTQTPRYLIKTRGQQVTLSCSPISGHRSVSWYQQTPGQGLQFLFEYFSETQRNKGNFPGRFSGRQFSNSRSEMNVSTLELGDSALYLCASRPPGQGAFGYTFGSGTRLTVV.

The J gene is TRBJ2-2, the V gene TRBV28; D gene unclear. Per the germline V gene, CDR1 is MDHEN and CDR2 is SYDVKM. Trimming pared 4 bases from V and 0 bases from J, leaving 21 bases between. The CDR3 loop spans 19 amino acids. The CDR3: CASSSPPLKNKPNTGELFF. The CDR3 region has the DNA TGTGCCAGCAGTTCCCCCCCTTTGAAGAATAAACCGAACACCGGGGAGCTGTTTTTT.

This sequence joins TRBV5-1 and TRBJ2-5; tentatively, D is TRBD2 (5 bases). V lost 4 bases and J 4 bases, leaving 14 bases between the germline ends. CDR3 length: 14 amino acids. Germline V gene lookup returns CDR1 SGHRS and CDR2 YFSETQ. CDR3 bases: TGCGCCAGCAGCCCGAACATAGAGGGAGAGACCCAGTACTTC. Protein: CASSPNIEGETQYF. Looking up the rest from reference TRBV5-1 and TRBJ2-5 gives the full variable domain: KAGVTQTPRYLIKTRGQQVTLSCSPISGHRSVSWYQQTPGQGLQFLFEYFSETQRNKGNFPGRFSGRQFSNSRSEMNVSTLELGDSALYLCASSPNIEGETQYFGPGTRLLVL.